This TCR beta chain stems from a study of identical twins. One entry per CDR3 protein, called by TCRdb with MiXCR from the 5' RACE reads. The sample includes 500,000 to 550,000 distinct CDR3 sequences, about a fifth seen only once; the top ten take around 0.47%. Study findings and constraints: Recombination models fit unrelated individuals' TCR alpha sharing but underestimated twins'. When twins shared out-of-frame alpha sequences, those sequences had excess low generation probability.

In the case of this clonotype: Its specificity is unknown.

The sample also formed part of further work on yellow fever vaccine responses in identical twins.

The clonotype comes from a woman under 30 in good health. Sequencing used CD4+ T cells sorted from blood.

Here the CDR3 reads CSASGRSSTDTQYF. For the CDR3, the DNA is TGCAGTGCTAGCGGGAGAAGTAGCACAGATACGCAGTATTTT. The V call is TRBV20-1, the J call TRBJ2-3, with D possibly being TRBD2 (6 bases). CDR1 and CDR2 (germline): DFQATT, SNEGSKA (reference sequence). Trimming shortened V by 3 bases and J by 0 bases, and 10 bases separated the two germline ends. This CDR3 comprises 14 residues.